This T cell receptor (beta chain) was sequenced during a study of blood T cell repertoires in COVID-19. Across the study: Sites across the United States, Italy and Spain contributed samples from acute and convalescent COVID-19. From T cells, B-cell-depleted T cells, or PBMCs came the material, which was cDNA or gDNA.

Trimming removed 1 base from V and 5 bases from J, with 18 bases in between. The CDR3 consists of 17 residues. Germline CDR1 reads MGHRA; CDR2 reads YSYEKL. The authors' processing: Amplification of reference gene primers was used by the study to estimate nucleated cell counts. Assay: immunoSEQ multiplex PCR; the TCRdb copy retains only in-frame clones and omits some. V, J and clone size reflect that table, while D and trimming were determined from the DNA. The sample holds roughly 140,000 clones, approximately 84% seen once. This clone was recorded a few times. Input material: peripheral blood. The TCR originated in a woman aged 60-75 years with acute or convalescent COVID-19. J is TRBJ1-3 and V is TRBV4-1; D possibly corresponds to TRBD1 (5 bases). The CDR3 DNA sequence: TGCGCCAGCAGCCAAGGGGATGGCAGGGCCCAGAGAAACACCATATATTTT. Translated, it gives CASSQGDGRAQRNTIYF.